The entry below describes one TCR beta chain. Methods used by the authors: The assay estimated nucleated cells by amplifying reference gene primers. The table came from immunoSEQ multiplex PCR; TCRdb's copy has only in-frame clones and leaves some out. V and J calls plus clone size are reproduced from that table; the DNA served to infer D and trimming. The repertoire consists of about 300,000 clones, with under 90% occurring once and the leading ten covering around 4.6%. This specimen belongs to a study of blood T cell repertoires in COVID-19. V trimming: 7 bases; J trimming: 7 bases; junction bases outside the gene matches: 11. CDR1 and CDR2 (germline): MNHNY, SVGAGI (reference sequence). This CDR3 is 15 amino acids long.

The specimen was PBMCs or T cells enriched from blood (not recorded which). The sequence came from a man aged 25-45 years who had recovered from COVID-19. The chain has TRBV6-6 and TRBJ2-2, with 8 bases matching TRBD1. The CDR3 loop is CASTIRGRVDGELFF. CDR3 DNA sequence: TGTGCCAGCACTATCAGGGGGCGCGTGGACGGGGAGCTGTTTTTT.